The 21 T cell receptor beta chains reported below all come from one sample, sequenced in a study of blood T cell repertoires in COVID-19. Sequencing was performed with immunoSEQ multiplex PCR; in TCRdb, only in-frame clones are kept and a portion is missing. Of about 83,000 clones listed, 75% to 90% are singletons. Sequenced sample: peripheral blood. These receptors came from a woman in her 50s with active or convalescent COVID-19.

The V gene is TRBV3-1 (or the pseudogene TRBV3-2), the J gene TRBJ2-7; D gene unclear. The CDR3 totals 15 residues. Trimming took off 3 bases at V and 1 base at J, with 13 bases between the two ends. Germline-derived CDR1 and CDR2 are LGHDT and YNNKEL (reference sequence). CDR3 in DNA: TGTGCCAGCAGCCACCTCTTGGCAGGATCCTACGAGCAGTACTTC. Translated: CASSHLLAGSYEQYF.

This chain links TRBV5-1 with TRBJ1-4; 7 bases align to TRBD1. The germline V gene encodes CDR1 SGHRS and CDR2 YFSETQ. The CDR3 runs 15 residues. Unmatched junction bases numbered 4, after V lost 0 bases and J lost 5 bases. The CDR3 nucleotides are TGCGCCAGCAGCTTGGGGACAGGTGGAAATGAAAAACTGTTTTTT. Encoded protein: CASSLGTGGNEKLFF.

V is TRBV2 and J is TRBJ2-1; TRBD2 agrees at 11 bases. V was clipped by 10 bases and J by 6 bases; unmatched bases: 2. The CDR3 sequence is 12 residues long. Germline-derived CDR1 and CDR2 are SNHLY and FYNNEI. The CDR3 here is CAKGTSGNEQFF. The CDR3 DNA follows: TGTGCCAAAGGGACTAGCGGCAATGAGCAGTTCTTC.

This clone was observed a few times. The chain links TRBV2 to TRBJ1-1, with TRBD1 matching over 7 bases. V lost 6 bases and J lost 1; bases outside the gene matches: 5. The CDR3 is 14 amino acids. Germline V gene lookup returns CDR1 SNHLY and CDR2 FYNNEI. The CDR3 DNA follows: TGTGCCAGCAGGCCACAGGGGCCGAACACTGAAGCTTTCTTT. Its translation is CASRPQGPNTEAFF.

The chain recombines TRBV25-1 with TRBJ2-3; possibly TRBD1 for D (5 bases). The CDR3 spans 15 residues. V lost 3 bases, J lost 2 bases, and 12 bases lay in between. Looked up from germline, CDR1 is MGHDK and CDR2 is SYGVNS. CDR3 coding DNA: TGTGCCAGCAGTGATACAAAGGGGTACACAGATACGCAGTATTTT. This encodes CASSDTKGYTDTQYF.

The chain employs TRBV12-5 and TRBJ2-1; 11 nucleotides agree with TRBD2. The CDR3 contains 13 residues. Germline V gene data show CDR1 as LGHNT and CDR2 as FRNRAP. With V trimmed by 3 bases and J by 12 bases, 4 bases remained unmatched. CDR3: CASGLLAGARQFF. In DNA, the CDR3 is TGTGCTAGTGGTTTACTAGCGGGGGCTAGGCAGTTCTTC.

This clone was seen once. The J gene is TRBJ1-2, the V gene TRBV6-5, with 9 nucleotides matching TRBD1. CDR3 size: 14 residues. Trimming at V came to 7 bases and at J to 8 bases, leaving 11 bases not matched to a gene. Germline V gene lookup returns CDR1 MNHEY and CDR2 SVGAGI. The CDR3 DNA follows: TGTGCCAGCAAGCCCGGGACAGGGTTCGAAGGCTACACCTTC. Protein: CASKPGTGFEGYTF.

The genes are TRBV3-1 (or the pseudogene TRBV3-2) and TRBJ2-3; 14 nucleotides align to TRBD2. The CDR3 runs to 15 residues. The germline CDR1 and CDR2 sequences are LGHDT and YNNKEL (reference sequence). J lost 6 bases, V lost 4 bases, and 3 bases had no gene match. CDR3 protein: CASSRTSGGWDTQYF. CDR3 DNA: TGTGCCAGCAGCCGGACTAGCGGGGGGTGGGATACGCAGTATTTT.

This chain links TRBV6-6 with TRBJ1-5, with D possibly being TRBD1 (5 bases). V dropped 5 bases and J dropped 0 bases, with 11 bases sitting between them. Looked up from germline, CDR1 is MNHNY and CDR2 is SVGAGI (reference sequence). This CDR3 has 15 residues. The CDR3 loop reads CASSPRQLSNQPQHF. The CDR3 DNA follows: TGTGCCAGCAGTCCTCGACAGCTTAGCAATCAGCCCCAGCATTTT.

The V call is TRBV4-1, the J call TRBJ2-3; 13 positions agree with TRBD2. The J segment lost 5 bases and the V segment lost 6 bases, leaving 5 bases of the junction unmatched. Per germline, CDR1 MGHRA and CDR2 YSYEKL. The CDR3 is made up of 15 amino acids. The CDR3, as DNA: TGCGCCAGCAGTACTACTAGCGGGGGGGGAGATACGCAGTATTTT. This translates into CASSTTSGGGDTQYF.

The chain is built from TRBV6-2 or TRBV6-3 and TRBJ2-3, with 10 positions matching TRBD2. Germline CDR1 is MNHEY and CDR2 is SVGEGT. This CDR3 is built from 16 residues. With 5 bases clipped from V and 4 bases from J, the junction kept 9 bases outside the gene matches. As DNA, the CDR3 is TGTGCCAGCAGTCAAACTAGCGGGGAGAACGCAGATACGCAGTATTTT. Translation: CASSQTSGENADTQYF.

The CDR3 DNA is TGTGCCAGCAGTGAAGAGTCGTCCGGACAGGGGTCCTATGGCTACACCTTC. It yields the protein CASSEESSGQGSYGYTF. The J gene is TRBJ1-2, the V gene TRBV6-1; 9 nucleotides line up with TRBD1. The CDR3 has 17 residues. V was pared by 1 base and J by 4 bases, with 10 bases of the junction left unmatched. CDR1 and CDR2 (germline): MNHNS, SASEGT.

Only a few counts were recorded for this clone. This rearrangement joins TRBV19 to TRBJ1-6; TRBD1 might be the D (6 bases). Trimming took 5 bases from V and 9 from J, leaving 14 bases between them. Germline values: CDR1 LNHDA, CDR2 SQIVND (reference sequence). This CDR3 spans 14 amino acids. The CDR3 DNA sequence: TGTGCCAGTAGTCTACAGGGTGAGACTTCACCCCTCCACTTT. It is translated as CASSLQGETSPLHF.

The V gene is TRBV9, the J gene TRBJ1-1, with 7 bases lining up with TRBD1. Germline assignment: CDR1 SGDLS and CDR2 YYNGEE. Trimming cost V 0 bases and J 2 bases; bases outside gene matches: 19. The CDR3 covers 20 residues. The CDR3 sequence is CASSVAPDFDRVGANTEAFF. The CDR3 DNA reads TGTGCCAGCAGCGTAGCTCCCGACTTCGACAGGGTCGGGGCAAACACTGAAGCTTTCTTT.

V is TRBV7-4 and J is TRBJ1-5, with D possibly matching TRBD1 (5 bases). Germline-derived CDR1 and CDR2 are SGHVT and SQSDAQ. Trimming left V 2 bases short and J 0 bases short, with 14 bases between. The CDR3 has 17 residues. CDR3 amino acids: CASSLTVRGDSNQPQHF. The DNA of the CDR3 is TGTGCCAGCAGCTTAACGGTCCGGGGGGATAGCAATCAGCCCCAGCATTTT. Looking up the rest from reference TRBV7-4 and TRBJ1-5 gives the full variable domain: GAGVSQSPRYKVAKRGRDVALRCDSISGHVTLYWYRQTLGQGSEVLTYSQSDAQRDKSGRPSGRFSAERPERSVSTLKIQRTEQGDSAVYLCASSLTVRGDSNQPQHFGDGTRLSIL.

This clone occurred once. The chain employs TRBV7-3 and TRBJ2-3; TRBD2 matches 7 bases. CDR1 and CDR2 from the germline V gene are SGHTA and FQGTGA. This CDR3 has 14 amino acids. V lost 0 bases to trimming and J lost 6 bases; unmatched junction nucleotides: 3. The CDR3 region is CASSLTGGMDTQYF. The CDR3 nucleotides read TGTGCCAGCAGCTTAACGGGAGGGATGGATACGCAGTATTTT.

This sequence joins TRBV9 and TRBJ1-3; D is perhaps TRBD1 (6 bases). Trimming pared 2 bases from V and 4 bases from J, leaving 10 bases between. The CDR3 extends over 14 amino acids. Germline V gives CDR1 SGDLS, CDR2 YYNGEE. CDR3 nucleotides: TGTGCCAGCAGCGTCACAGGGTCCGGAAACACCATATATTTT. Encoded protein: CASSVTGSGNTIYF. The full variable domain, in which reference TRBV9 and TRBJ1-3 provide the parts outside the CDR3, is DSGVTQTPKHLITATGQRVTLRCSPRSGDLSVYWYQQSLDQGLQFLIQYYNGEERAKGNILERFSAQQFPDLHSELNLSSLELGDSALYFCASSVTGSGNTIYFGEGSWLTVV.

CDR3 amino acids: CASSQRGSSFDTRETQYF. DNA of the CDR3: TGTGCCAGCAGCCAAAGGGGGAGCAGCTTTGACACCCGAGAGACCCAGTACTTC. The chain couples TRBV21-1 to TRBJ2-5; the table's D gene call, TRBD1, was not cross checked with the DNA. TRBV21-1 is classified as a pseudogene. The CDR3 has 18 residues.

The chain is built from TRBV7-9 and TRBJ1-3; perhaps TRBD1 as D (5 bases). The CDR3 is 14 amino acids. V lost 3 bases and J 1 base, leaving 7 bases between the germline ends. CDR1 is SEHNR and CDR2 is FQNEAQ in the germline V gene (reference sequence). The CDR3 coding sequence is TGTGCCAGCAGCTTCCAGGGTTCTGGAAACACCATATATTTT. Residues: CASSFQGSGNTIYF.

The chain employs TRBV7-8 and TRBJ1-5, with D perhaps TRBD1 (5 bases). The CDR3 has 13 amino acids. CDR1 is SGHVS, CDR2 FQNEAQ, per germline. Trimming stripped 6 bases from V and 6 bases from J, with 12 bases between. The CDR3 spells CASSSGGAQPQHF. CDR3 coding DNA: TGTGCCAGCAGTTCAGGAGGGGCTCAGCCCCAGCATTTT. The whole variable domain, filled in from reference TRBV7-8 and TRBJ1-5, reads GAGVSQSPRYKVAKRGQDVALRCDPISGHVSLFWYQQALGQGPEFLTYFQNEAQLDKSGLPSDRFFAERPEGSVSTLKIQRTQQEDSAVYLCASSSGGAQPQHFGDGTRLSIL.

The chain employs TRBV27 and TRBJ2-1; 13 positions agree with TRBD2. The junction had 7 bases not matched to a gene; V was cut back by 5 bases and J by 12 bases. The length of the CDR3 is 14 residues. Germline values: CDR1 MNHEY, CDR2 SMNVEV (reference sequence). CDR3: CASSLTSGGFGQFF. For the CDR3, the DNA is TGTGCCAGCAGTCTGACTAGCGGGGGGTTTGGGCAGTTCTTC.